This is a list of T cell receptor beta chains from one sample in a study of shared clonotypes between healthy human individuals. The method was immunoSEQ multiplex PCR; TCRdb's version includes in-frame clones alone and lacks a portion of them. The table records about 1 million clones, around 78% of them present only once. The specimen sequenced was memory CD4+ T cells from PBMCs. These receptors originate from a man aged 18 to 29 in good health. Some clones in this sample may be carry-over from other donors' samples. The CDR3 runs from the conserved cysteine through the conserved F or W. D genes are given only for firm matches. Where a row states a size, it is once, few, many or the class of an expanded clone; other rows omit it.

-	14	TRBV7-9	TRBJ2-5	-	CASSLGGGRETQYF	TGTGCCAGCAGCTTAGGGGGAGGAAGGGAGACCCAGTACTTC
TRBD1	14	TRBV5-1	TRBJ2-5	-	CASSFRGQQETQYF	TGCGCCAGCAGCTTCAGGGGACAGCAAGAGACCCAGTACTTC
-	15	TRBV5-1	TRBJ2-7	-	CASSPTPQPTYEQYF	TGCGCCAGCAGCCCCACTCCCCAGCCGACCTACGAGCAGTACTTC
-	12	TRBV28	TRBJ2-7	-	CASSFGTYEQYF	TGTGCCAGCAGTTTTGGCACTTACGAGCAGTACTTC
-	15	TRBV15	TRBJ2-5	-	CATSRAPGGEETQYF	TGTGCCACCAGCAGAGCACCGGGCGGAGAAGAGACCCAGTACTTC
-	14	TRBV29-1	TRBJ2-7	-	CSVLLADSSYEQYF	TGCAGCGTATTATTAGCGGATTCATCCTACGAGCAGTACTTC
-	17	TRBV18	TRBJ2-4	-	CASSPPSLQGAKNIQYF	TGTGCCAGCTCACCACCATCACTTCAGGGGGCCAAAAACATTCAGTACTTC
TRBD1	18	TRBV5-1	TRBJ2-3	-	CASGPGTGGAWATDTQYF	TGCGCCAGCGGGCCCGGGACAGGGGGCGCGTGGGCCACAGATACGCAGTATTTT
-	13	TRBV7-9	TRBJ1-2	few	CASSPEGPYGYTF	TGTGCCAGCAGCCCGGAAGGTCCCTATGGCTACACCTTC
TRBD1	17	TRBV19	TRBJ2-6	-	CASSMGQGVSGANVLTF	TGTGCCAGTAGTATGGGTCAGGGGGTGTCTGGGGCCAACGTCCTGACTTTC
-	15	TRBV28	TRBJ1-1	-	CASGSLWGLSTEAFF	TGTGCCAGCGGCTCTCTGTGGGGGTTGAGCACTGAAGCTTTCTTT
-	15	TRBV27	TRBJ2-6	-	CASSRTGSGANVLTF	TGTGCCAGCAGCCGAACAGGCTCTGGGGCCAACGTCCTGACTTTC
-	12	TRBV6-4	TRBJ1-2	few	CASSDGRRGYTF	TGTGCCAGCAGTGACGGCCGTAGGGGCTACACCTTC
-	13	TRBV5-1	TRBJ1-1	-	CASSWDMNTEAFF	TGCGCCAGCAGCTGGGATATGAACACTGAAGCTTTCTTT
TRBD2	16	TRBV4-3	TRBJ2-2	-	CASSQSVLAGTGELFF	TGCGCCAGCAGCCAATCGGTGTTAGCGGGGACCGGGGAGCTGTTTTTT
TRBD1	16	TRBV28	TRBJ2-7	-	CASRPPPGQDSYEQYF	TGTGCCAGCAGACCACCCCCGGGACAGGACTCCTACGAGCAGTACTTC
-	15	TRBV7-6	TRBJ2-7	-	CASSLRDFSPYEQYF	TGTGCCAGCAGCTTACGGGACTTCTCGCCCTACGAGCAGTACTTC
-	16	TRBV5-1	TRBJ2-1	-	CASSLADSSLGNEQFF	TGCGCCAGCAGCTTGGCGGACTCCTCCCTCGGGAATGAGCAGTTCTTC
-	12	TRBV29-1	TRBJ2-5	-	CSGDGGSKTQYF	TGCAGTGGGGACGGGGGCTCGAAGACCCAGTACTTC
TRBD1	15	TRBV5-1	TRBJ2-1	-	CASSYSGTDYNEQFF	TGCGCCAGCAGTTACTCCGGGACAGACTACAATGAGCAGTTCTTC
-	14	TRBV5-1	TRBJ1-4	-	CASSPGRNNEKLFF	TGCGCCAGCAGCCCGGGGCGGAATAATGAAAAACTGTTTTTT
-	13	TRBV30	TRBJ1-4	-	CAWSVIRNEKLFF	TGTGCCTGGAGTGTAATTCGGAATGAAAAACTGTTTTTT
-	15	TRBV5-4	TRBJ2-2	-	CASTPPQGDTGELFF	TGTGCCAGCACCCCCCCCCAGGGAGACACCGGGGAGCTGTTTTTT
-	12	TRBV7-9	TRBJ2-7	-	CATSGTPYEQYF	TGTGCCACCTCCGGGACTCCATACGAGCAGTACTTC
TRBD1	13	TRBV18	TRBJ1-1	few	CASGTGRNTEAFF	TGTGCCAGCGGGACAGGGAGGAACACTGAAGCTTTCTTT
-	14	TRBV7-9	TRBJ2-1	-	CAGQQEAGQNEQFF	TGTGCCGGCCAACAAGAAGCGGGCCAAAATGAGCAGTTCTTC
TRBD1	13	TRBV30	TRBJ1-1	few	CAWSDRGNTEAFF	TGTGCCTGGAGCGACAGGGGGAACACTGAAGCTTTCTTT
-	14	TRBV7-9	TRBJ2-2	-	CASSLFTNTGELFF	TGTGCCAGCAGCTTGTTCACGAACACCGGGGAGCTGTTTTTT
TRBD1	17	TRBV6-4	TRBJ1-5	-	CASSWDRGGYSNQPQHF	TGTGCCAGCAGCTGGGACAGGGGAGGATATAGCAATCAGCCCCAGCATTTT
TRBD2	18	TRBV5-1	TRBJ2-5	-	CASSLALAGGGSIETQYF	TGCGCCAGCAGCTTGGCGCTAGCGGGAGGCGGGTCGATAGAGACCCAGTACTTC
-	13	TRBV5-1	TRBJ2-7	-	CASSLDQSYEQYF	TGCGCCAGCAGCTTGGACCAGTCCTACGAGCAGTACTTC
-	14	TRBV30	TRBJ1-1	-	CAWSTLRQNTEAFF	TGTGCCTGGAGTACCCTTCGCCAGAACACTGAAGCTTTCTTT
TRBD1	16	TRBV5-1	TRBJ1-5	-	CASSPGTVYSNQPQHF	TGCGCCAGCAGCCCCGGGACAGTTTATAGCAATCAGCCCCAGCATTTT
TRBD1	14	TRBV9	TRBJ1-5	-	CASSVGQANQPQHF	TGTGCCAGCAGCGTGGGACAGGCCAATCAGCCCCAGCATTTT
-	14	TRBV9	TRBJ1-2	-	CASSVGGTSYGYTF	TGTGCCAGCAGCGTAGGAGGTACAAGTTATGGCTACACCTTC
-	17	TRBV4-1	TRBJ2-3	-	CASSQPRGVISTDTQYF	TGCGCCAGCAGCCAACCCAGGGGGGTCATTAGCACAGATACGCAGTATTTT
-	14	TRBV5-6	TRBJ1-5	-	CASSSGPLNQPQHF	TGTGCCAGCAGCTCGGGACCGCTCAATCAGCCCCAGCATTTT
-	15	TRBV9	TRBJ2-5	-	CASSVAWGDQETQYF	TGTGCCAGCAGCGTAGCTTGGGGGGATCAAGAGACCCAGTACTTC
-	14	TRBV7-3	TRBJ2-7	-	CASSPRGFPYEQYF	TGTGCCAGCAGCCCACGGGGGTTTCCCTACGAGCAGTACTTC
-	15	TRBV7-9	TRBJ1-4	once	CASSPRGGDDEKLFF	TGTGCCAGCAGCCCCCGGGGTGGCGATGATGAAAAACTGTTTTTT
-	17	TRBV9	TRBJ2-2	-	CASSVHWVVPNTGELFF	TGTGCCAGCAGCGTCCATTGGGTCGTTCCGAACACCGGGGAGCTGTTTTTT
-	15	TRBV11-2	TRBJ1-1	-	CASSLSVGGEGEAFF	TGTGCCAGCAGCTTATCTGTCGGGGGAGAGGGTGAAGCTTTCTTT